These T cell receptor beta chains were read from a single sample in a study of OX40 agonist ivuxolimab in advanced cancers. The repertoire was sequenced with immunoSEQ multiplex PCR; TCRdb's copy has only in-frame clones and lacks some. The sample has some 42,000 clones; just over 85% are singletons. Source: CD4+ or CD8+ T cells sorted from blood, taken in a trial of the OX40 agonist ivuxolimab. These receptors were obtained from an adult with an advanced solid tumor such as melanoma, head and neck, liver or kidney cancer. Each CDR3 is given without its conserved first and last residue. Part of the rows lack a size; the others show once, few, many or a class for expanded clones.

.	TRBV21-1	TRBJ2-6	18	ASSNWVERDSRSGANVLT
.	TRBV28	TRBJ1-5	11	ASSPGGNQPQH
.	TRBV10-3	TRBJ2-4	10	AISEPGNIQY
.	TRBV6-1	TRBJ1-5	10	ASSYSGQPQH
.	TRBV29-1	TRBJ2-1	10	SVEFRVGEQF
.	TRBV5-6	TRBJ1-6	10	ASSFKNSPLH
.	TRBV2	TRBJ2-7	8	ASTGHEQY
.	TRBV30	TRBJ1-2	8	ALTGYGYT
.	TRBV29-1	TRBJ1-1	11	SVAGTGDTEAF
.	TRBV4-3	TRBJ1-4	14	ASSQDRTGIREKLF
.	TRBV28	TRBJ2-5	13	ASRGLAGEQETQY
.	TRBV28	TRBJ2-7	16	ASSLWRGLAGISYEQY
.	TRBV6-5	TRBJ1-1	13	ASSPERGLDTEAF
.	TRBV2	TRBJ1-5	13	ASSERGRRDQPQH
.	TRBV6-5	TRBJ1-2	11	ASSDSGGYGYT
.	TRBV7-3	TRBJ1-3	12	ASSPGTDGNTIY
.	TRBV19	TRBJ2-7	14	ASSIDPLGTGYEQY
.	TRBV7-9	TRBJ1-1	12	ASSLVNRDSEAF
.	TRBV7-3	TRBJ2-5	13	ASSLTSGEEETQY
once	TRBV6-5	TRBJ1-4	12	ASSYHRGDEKLF
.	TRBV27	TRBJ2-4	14	ASSLSQGSRVNIQY
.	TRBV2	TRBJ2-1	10	ARRGGTNEQF
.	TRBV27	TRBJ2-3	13	ASSLRRGVPDTQY
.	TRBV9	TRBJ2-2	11	ASSPGLTGELF
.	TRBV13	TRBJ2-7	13	ASSQTSGVTYEQY
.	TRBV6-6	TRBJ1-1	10	ATLREGTEAF
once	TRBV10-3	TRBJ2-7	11	ATTDRGFYEQY
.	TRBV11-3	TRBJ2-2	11	ASSAGGAGELF
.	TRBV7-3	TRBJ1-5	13	ASSLTGLWNQPQH
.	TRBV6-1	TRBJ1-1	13	ASTGGPGGVTEAF
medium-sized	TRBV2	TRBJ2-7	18	ATGGRLAGGQALNSYEQY